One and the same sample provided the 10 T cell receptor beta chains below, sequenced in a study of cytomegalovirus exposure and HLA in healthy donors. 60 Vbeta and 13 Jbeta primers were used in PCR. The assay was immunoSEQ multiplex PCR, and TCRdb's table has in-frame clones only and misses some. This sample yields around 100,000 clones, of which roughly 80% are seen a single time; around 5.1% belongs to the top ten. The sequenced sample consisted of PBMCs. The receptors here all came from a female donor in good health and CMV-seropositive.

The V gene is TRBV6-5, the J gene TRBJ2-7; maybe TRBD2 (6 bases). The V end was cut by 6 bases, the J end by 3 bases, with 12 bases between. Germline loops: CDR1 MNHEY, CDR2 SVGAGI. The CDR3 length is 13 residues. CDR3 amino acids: CASSVSGNYEQYF. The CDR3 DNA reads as TGTGCCAGCAGCGTTAGCGGAAACTACGAGCAGTACTTC.

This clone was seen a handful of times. CDR3 sequence: CASRNTGDYGYTF. CDR3 in DNA: TGTGCCAGCAGGAATACAGGGGACTATGGCTACACCTTC. V gene TRBV27 combines with J gene TRBJ1-2; 7 bases are a match to TRBD1. The junction had 4 bases not matched to a gene; V was cut back by 6 bases and J by 3 bases. There are 13 residues in the CDR3. Per germline, CDR1 MNHEY and CDR2 SMNVEV (reference sequence).

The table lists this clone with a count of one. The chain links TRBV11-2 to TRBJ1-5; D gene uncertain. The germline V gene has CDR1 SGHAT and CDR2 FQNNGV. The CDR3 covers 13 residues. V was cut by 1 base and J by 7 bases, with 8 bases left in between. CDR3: CASSLVDEQPQHF. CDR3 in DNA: TGTGCCAGCAGCTTAGTCGATGAGCAGCCCCAGCATTTT.

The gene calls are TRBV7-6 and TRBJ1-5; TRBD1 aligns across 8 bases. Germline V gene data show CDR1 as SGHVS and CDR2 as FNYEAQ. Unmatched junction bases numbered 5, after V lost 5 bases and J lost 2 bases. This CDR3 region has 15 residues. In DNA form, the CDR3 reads TGTGCCAGCAGCATCTCGGACAGGGGCAATCAGCCCCAGCATTTT. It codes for CASSISDRGNQPQHF.

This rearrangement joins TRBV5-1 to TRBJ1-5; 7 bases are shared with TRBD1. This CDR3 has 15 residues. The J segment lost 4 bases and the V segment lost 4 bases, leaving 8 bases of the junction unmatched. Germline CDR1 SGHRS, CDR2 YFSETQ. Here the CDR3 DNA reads TGCGCCAGCAGCCATACAGGGACAGCAAATCAGCCCCAGCATTTT. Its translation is CASSHTGTANQPQHF.

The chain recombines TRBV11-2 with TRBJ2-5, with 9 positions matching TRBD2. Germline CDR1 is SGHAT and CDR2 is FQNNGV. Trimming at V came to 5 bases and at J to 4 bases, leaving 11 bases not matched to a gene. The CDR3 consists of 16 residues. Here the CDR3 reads CASSPDRGLALETQYF. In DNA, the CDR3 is TGTGCCAGCAGCCCCGATCGGGGACTAGCCTTAGAGACCCAGTACTTC. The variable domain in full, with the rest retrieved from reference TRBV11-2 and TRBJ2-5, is EAGVAQSPRYKIIEKRQSVAFWCNPISGHATLYWYQQILGQGPKLLIQFQNNGVVDDSQLPKDRFSAERLKGVDSTLKIQPAKLEDSAVYLCASSPDRGLALETQYFGPGTRLLVL.

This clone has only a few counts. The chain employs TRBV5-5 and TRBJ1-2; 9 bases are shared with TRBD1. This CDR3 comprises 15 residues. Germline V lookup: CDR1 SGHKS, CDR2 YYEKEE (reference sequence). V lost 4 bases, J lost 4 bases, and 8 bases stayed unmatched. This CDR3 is CASSPGTGFSYGYTF. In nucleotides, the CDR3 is TGTGCCAGCAGCCCCGGGACAGGGTTCAGCTATGGCTACACCTTC.

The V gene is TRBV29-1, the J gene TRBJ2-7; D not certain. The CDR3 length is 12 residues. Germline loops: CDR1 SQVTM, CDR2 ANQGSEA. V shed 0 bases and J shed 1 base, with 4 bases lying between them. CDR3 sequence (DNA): TGCAGCGTTGAAGACCTATCCTACGAGCAGTACTTC. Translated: CSVEDLSYEQYF.

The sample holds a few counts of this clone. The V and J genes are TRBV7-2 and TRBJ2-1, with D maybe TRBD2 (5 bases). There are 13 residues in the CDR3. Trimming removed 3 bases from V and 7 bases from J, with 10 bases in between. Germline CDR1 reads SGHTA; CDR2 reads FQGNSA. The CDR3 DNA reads TGTGCCAGCAGCTTTCTAGCCTTGAATGAGCAGTTCTTC. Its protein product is CASSFLALNEQFF.

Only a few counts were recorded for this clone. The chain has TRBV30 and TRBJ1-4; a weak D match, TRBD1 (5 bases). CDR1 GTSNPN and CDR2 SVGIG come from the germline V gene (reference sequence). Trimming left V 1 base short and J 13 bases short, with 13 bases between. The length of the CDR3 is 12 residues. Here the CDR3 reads CAWSGQGGSLFF. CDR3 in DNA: TGTGCCTGGAGTGGTCAGGGAGGTTCACTGTTTTTT.